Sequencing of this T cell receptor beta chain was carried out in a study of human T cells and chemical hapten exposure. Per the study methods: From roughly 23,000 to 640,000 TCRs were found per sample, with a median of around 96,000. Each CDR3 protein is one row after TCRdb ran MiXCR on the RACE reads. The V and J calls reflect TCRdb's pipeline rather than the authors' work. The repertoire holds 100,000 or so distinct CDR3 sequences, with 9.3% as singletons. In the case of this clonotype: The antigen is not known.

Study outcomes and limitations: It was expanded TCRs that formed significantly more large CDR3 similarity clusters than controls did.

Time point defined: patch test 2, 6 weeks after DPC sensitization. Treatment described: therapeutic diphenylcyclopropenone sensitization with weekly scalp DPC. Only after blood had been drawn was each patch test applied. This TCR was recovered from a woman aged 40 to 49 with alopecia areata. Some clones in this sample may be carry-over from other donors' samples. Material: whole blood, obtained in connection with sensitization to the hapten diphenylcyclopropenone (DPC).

CDR3 coding DNA: TGTGCCAGCAGTGAATTGTCAGACAATCAGCCCCAGCATTTT. As protein: CASSELSDNQPQHF. The rearrangement joins TRBV6-1 to TRBJ1-5; D unclear. V gave up 2 bases and J gave up 3 bases, with 8 bases separating them. This CDR3 comprises 14 residues. Germline V gene lookup returns CDR1 MNHNS and CDR2 SASEGT.